This T cell receptor (beta chain) was observed in a study of vaccination and CD4 T cells after COVID-19. A note on this clonotype: Its cognate antigen is unknown.

Deletions cut 3 bases from V and 4 bases from J, with 4 bases between. CDR3 length equals 12 residues. CDR1 and CDR2 (germline): SGHAT, FQNNGV. With the Oncomine TCR Beta short-read assay, DNA from cultured CD4+ T cells was sequenced. TCRdb reanalysed the PCR reads using MiXCR and keeps one entry per CDR3 protein. The sample gives 6,500 to 9,000 distinct CDR3 sequences, 36% of which show up once; around 28% is in the top ten. Treatment described: approximately nine-day PBMC culture with coronavirus spike peptide pools or control peptides (ViraFEST assay). One should note that the unexposed donor's CD4+ T cells were collected before the COVID-19 pandemic (2011-2018).

The receptor was isolated from a human donor in good health. The chain uses TRBV11-2 and TRBJ1-3; no reliable D call. The sequenced sample was CD4+ T cells from blood, cultured in vitro. The CDR3 coding sequence is TGTGCCAGCAGCTTGAGGGGAAACACCATATATTTT. This encodes CASSLRGNTIYF.